This passage covers 24 T cell receptor beta chains from one sample sequenced in a study of blood T cell repertoires in COVID-19. The method was immunoSEQ multiplex PCR; TCRdb's version includes in-frame clones alone and lacks a portion of them. Of tens of thousands of clones listed, 88% are singletons. Sequences were obtained from peripheral blood. Source of these receptors: a man between 65 and 85 years old with acute or convalescent COVID-19.

V gene TRBV7-6 combines with J gene TRBJ2-3, with D maybe TRBD2 (6 bases). This CDR3 region has 16 residues. The germline V gene has CDR1 SGHVS and CDR2 FNYEAQ. Trimming stripped 0 bases from V and 2 bases from J, with 12 bases between. The DNA of the CDR3 is TGTGCCAGCAGCTTAGCCCCAGCGGGCAACACAGATACGCAGTATTTT. Protein product: CASSLAPAGNTDTQYF. The full variable domain, completed using reference TRBV7-6 and TRBJ2-3, is GAGVSQSPRYKVTKRGQDVALRCDPISGHVSLYWYRQALGQGPEFLTYFNYEAQQDKSGLPNDRFSAERPEGSISTLTIQRTEQRDSAMYRCASSLAPAGNTDTQYFGPGTRLTVL.

In its sample, this clone was seen once. This chain links TRBV27 with TRBJ1-2; D may be TRBD1 (6 bases). CDR1 is MNHEY and CDR2 is SMNVEV in the germline V gene (reference sequence). This CDR3 spans 16 amino acids. The V and J ends lost 5 bases and 1 base respectively, with 17 bases between them. CDR3 nucleotides: TGTGCCAGCAGTAAGGCCGGACAGAATAGTAACTATGGCTACACCTTC. It is translated as CASSKAGQNSNYGYTF.

The chain has TRBV28 and TRBJ1-3, with D unclear. The V gene lost 3 bases and the J gene lost 0 bases, with 12 bases spanning the gap. Per the germline V gene, CDR1 is MDHEN and CDR2 is SYDVKM. CDR3 length equals 16 residues. The CDR3 region is CASSLSATISGNTIYF. The CDR3 DNA reads as TGTGCCAGCAGTTTGTCTGCCACAATCTCTGGAAACACCATATATTTT. The variable domain in full, with the rest retrieved from reference TRBV28 and TRBJ1-3, is DVKVTQSSRYLVKRTGEKVFLECVQDMDHENMFWYRQDPGLGLRLIYFSYDVKMKEKGDIPEGYSVSREKKERFSLILESASTNQTSMYLCASSLSATISGNTIYFGEGSWLTVV.

The J gene is TRBJ1-4, the V gene TRBV6-5; 8 bases are shared with TRBD1. Germline CDR1 and CDR2: MNHEY and SVGAGI. After removal of 6 bases from V and 11 bases from J, the junction contained 5 bases not matched to a gene. This CDR3 is built from 12 residues. DNA of the CDR3: TGTGCCAGCAGGGGTACAGGGGGGAAACTGTTTTTT. This translates into CASRGTGGKLFF.

The chain recombines TRBV4-3 with TRBJ2-2; the match to TRBD2 covers 9 bases. Per germline, CDR1 LGHNA and CDR2 YSLEER. The V segment lost 4 bases and the J segment 0 bases; nucleotides outside the gene matches: 3. CDR3 length: 16 residues. The CDR3 loop is CASSPLAGTNTGELFF. The CDR3 DNA is TGCGCCAGCAGCCCTCTAGCGGGGACGAACACCGGGGAGCTGTTTTTT.

This clone was detected only once. The chain joins TRBV7-9 to TRBJ2-7; no firm D call. CDR1 is SEHNR, CDR2 FQNEAQ, per germline (reference sequence). Trimming cost V 0 bases and J 3 bases, with 24 bases left between them. The CDR3 has 19 residues. The CDR3 protein is CASSLASGRIPVSLYEQYF. The DNA of the CDR3 is TGTGCCAGCAGCTTAGCGAGTGGAAGGATCCCGGTTAGCCTCTACGAGCAGTACTTC.

This clone appeared a few times. V and J are TRBV7-9 and TRBJ2-5; 12 positions match TRBD2. The V and J ends lost 0 bases and 5 bases, in that order; junction bases with no gene match: 7. Germline V lookup: CDR1 SEHNR, CDR2 FQNEAQ (reference sequence). This CDR3 contains 17 residues. The CDR3: CASSLATSGGLAETQYF. The DNA for the CDR3 is TGTGCCAGCAGCTTAGCCACTAGCGGGGGGCTCGCTGAGACCCAGTACTTC.

J is TRBJ1-5 and V is TRBV2; possibly TRBD1 for D (5 bases). From germline, CDR1 is SNHLY and CDR2 FYNNEI. Deletions cut 10 bases from V and 3 bases from J, with 13 bases between. The CDR3 runs to 13 residues. CDR3 nucleotides: TGTGCCACAAACGGGGGGTTCAATCAGCCCCAGCATTTT. It translates to CATNGGFNQPQHF.

The rearrangement joins TRBV18 to TRBJ1-3; D call uncertain. Germline lookup yields CDR1 KGHSH and CDR2 LQKENI. V lost 4 bases and J lost 4, with 8 bases in between. The CDR3 is 13 residues long. The CDR3 sequence is CASSLPGGNTIYF. The DNA of the CDR3 is TGTGCCAGCTCACTACCCGGGGGAAACACCATATATTTT.

The chain links TRBV5-1 to TRBJ1-6, with no clear D. Germline V CDR1 and CDR2: SGHRS, YFSETQ. The CDR3 is made up of 15 amino acids. V lost 0 bases and J 7 bases, leaving 11 bases between the germline ends. The CDR3 DNA is TGCGCCAGCAGCTTGGCCGGGGTCGGCAATTCACCCCTCCACTTT. Translating gives CASSLAGVGNSPLHF.

The chain couples TRBV11-2 to TRBJ1-1; TRBD1 matches at 7 bases. V lost 5 bases to trimming and J lost 1 base; unmatched junction nucleotides: 7. The V gene's germline CDR1 is SGHAT and CDR2 FQNNGV. The CDR3 loop spans 15 amino acids. In DNA form, the CDR3 reads TGTGCCAGCAGCCCCTTGACAGGGAAGAACACTGAAGCTTTCTTT. Encoded protein: CASSPLTGKNTEAFF.

The V call is TRBV7-6, the J call TRBJ1-1, with no clear D. V was shortened by 1 base and J by 5 bases, with 14 bases between the two germline ends. The V gene's germline CDR1 is SGHVS and CDR2 FNYEAQ. This CDR3 comprises 15 residues. The CDR3, as DNA: TGTGCCAGCAGCTTAGAAGGTCAGGCTGGGACTGAAGCTTTCTTT. It yields the protein CASSLEGQAGTEAFF.

The chain is built from TRBV18 and TRBJ1-3, with D possibly matching TRBD1 (5 bases). CDR1 and CDR2 (germline): KGHSH, LQKENI. V lost 8 bases to trimming and J lost 0 bases, with 17 bases between them. The CDR3 loop spans 16 amino acids. In nucleotides, the CDR3 is TGTGCCAGCGCGTTCGGGGACTTAATCTCTGGAAACACCATATATTTT. It yields the protein CASAFGDLISGNTIYF.

The chain links TRBV4-3 to TRBJ1-4; D not resolved. The germline CDR1 and CDR2 sequences are LGHNA and YSLEER. CDR3 length: 15 residues. Trimming took 1 base from V and 6 from J, leaving 12 bases between them. The DNA for the CDR3 is TGCGCCAGCAGCCAAGCCGCGGTGGGTTATGAAAAACTGTTTTTT. Protein: CASSQAAVGYEKLFF.

This chain uses TRBV7-2 with TRBJ1-5; tentatively, D is TRBD1 (5 bases). The V end lost 1 base, the J end lost 5 bases, and 6 bases lay between the germline ends. Germline lookup yields CDR1 SGHTA and CDR2 FQGNSA. The CDR3 is made up of 13 amino acids. In DNA, the CDR3 is TGTGCCAGCAGCTTAGGGGGGGATCAGCCCCAGCATTTT. It encodes CASSLGGDQPQHF.

The V and J genes are TRBV5-3 and TRBJ2-4; the D gene is possibly TRBD1 (5 bases). TRBV5-3 falls under the ORF class, with uncertain function. The V end was cut by 7 bases, the J end by 0 bases, with 14 bases between. The CDR3 is 15 residues long. The CDR3 DNA follows: TGTGCCAGACTCACCTACAGGACAGCCAAAAACATTCAGTACTTC. Residues: CARLTYRTAKNIQYF.

The V gene is TRBV11-2, the J gene TRBJ2-7; D is unclear. The V end was cut by 2 bases, the J end by 3 bases, with 14 bases between. From germline, CDR1 is SGHAT and CDR2 FQNNGV. The CDR3 consists of 15 residues. The CDR3 sequence: CASSLMGQVGYEQYF. CDR3 bases: TGTGCCAGCAGCTTAATGGGTCAGGTCGGCTACGAGCAGTACTTC.

CDR3 sequence reads: CASSLLGLNNQPQHF. As DNA, the CDR3 is TGTGCCAGCAGTTTATTGGGACTGAATAATCAGCCCCAGCATTTT. This chain uses TRBV27 with TRBJ1-5; weak D call: TRBD1 (5 bases). Germline lookup yields CDR1 MNHEY and CDR2 SMNVEV (reference sequence). V shed 1 base and J shed 4 bases, with 11 bases lying between them. There are 15 residues in the CDR3.

The rearrangement uses TRBV4-1 and TRBJ1-2; no clear D gene. Germline V gives CDR1 MGHRA, CDR2 YSYEKL. CDR3 length: 14 residues. Trimming removed 0 bases from V and 6 bases from J, with 11 bases in between. CDR3 bases: TGCGCCAGCAGCCAAGAGTGGGGAGTAGATGGCTACACCTTC. This sequence encodes CASSQEWGVDGYTF.

The rearrangement joins TRBV7-2 to TRBJ2-3; the match to TRBD2 covers 8 bases. V gave up 5 bases and J gave up 4 bases; unmatched junction bases: 20. This CDR3 region has 19 residues. CDR1 and CDR2 (germline): SGHTA, FQGNSA. CDR3 loop: CASSQGFSGGEGLSDTQYF. The CDR3 nucleotides read TGTGCCAGCAGCCAAGGGTTCTCCGGGGGGGAGGGCCTGTCAGATACGCAGTATTTT.

In DNA form, the CDR3 reads TGTGCCAGCGTAGGTACAGGGCCCAACTATGGCTACACCTTC. It translates to CASVGTGPNYGYTF. The chain couples TRBV6-6 to TRBJ1-2; perhaps TRBD1 as D (6 bases). This CDR3 spans 14 amino acids. CDR1 is MNHNY, CDR2 SVGAGI, per germline (reference sequence). V dropped 8 bases and J dropped 2 bases, with 15 bases sitting between them.

The chain couples TRBV2 to TRBJ1-3; possibly TRBD1 for D (5 bases). CDR1 is SNHLY and CDR2 is FYNNEI in the germline V gene. The CDR3 has 13 amino acids. The V end was cut by 8 bases, the J end by 2 bases, with 10 bases between. The CDR3 sequence: CASQDNAGNTIYF. The CDR3 DNA reads as TGTGCCAGCCAGGACAACGCTGGAAACACCATATATTTT.

The chain has TRBV6-6 and TRBJ1-1; 8 bases line up with TRBD1. There are 15 residues in the CDR3. V gave up 4 bases and J gave up 5 bases; unmatched junction bases: 9. Germline loops: CDR1 MNHNY, CDR2 SVGAGI (reference sequence). CDR3 region: CASSSPDRVPTEAFF. The CDR3 DNA follows: TGTGCCAGCAGTTCCCCGGACAGGGTCCCGACTGAAGCTTTCTTT.

V and J are TRBV28 and TRBJ2-1; D is ambiguous. V was trimmed by 4 bases and J by 0 bases, leaving 13 bases between them. The germline V gene has CDR1 MDHEN and CDR2 SYDVKM. This CDR3 has 16 amino acids. CDR3 sequence reads: CASSSQTPSSYNEQFF. Written as DNA, the CDR3 is TGTGCCAGCAGTTCCCAGACACCGAGCTCCTACAATGAGCAGTTCTTC.